Listed here are 12 T cell receptor beta chains from one sample, sequenced in a study of technical replicates of blood from a few donors (dated by TCRdb to about 2017). Library generation was performed with the immunoSEQ multiplex PCR assay. This is the immuneACCESS table as TCRdb keeps it, with only in-frame sequences that have V and J called. A part of the clones is gone; compared with another copy, unresolved V genes explain less than half, and the rest is unexplained. This sample is represented by roughly 13,000 clones; around 95% of them were singletons. The ten largest account for 7.4% of the sample. Sequencing input: PBMCs. The origin of the receptors is a human donor in good health.

The V and J genes are TRBV6-5 and TRBJ1-2, with a weak D call TRBD1 (5 bases). This CDR3 is 14 amino acids long. Germline values: CDR1 MNHEY, CDR2 SVGAGI. The ends were cut back, 5 bases at V and 2 bases at J, with 12 bases in the middle. The CDR3 sequence is CASSGHPRNYGYTF. The CDR3 DNA follows: TGTGCCAGCAGTGGACATCCACGGAACTATGGCTACACCTTC.

The rearrangement joins TRBV7-9 to TRBJ2-7; 7 bases map to TRBD1. The CDR3 length is 14 residues. The V segment lost 2 bases and the J segment 3 bases; nucleotides outside the gene matches: 4. Per the germline V gene, CDR1 is SEHNR and CDR2 is FQNEAQ (reference sequence). The DNA of the CDR3 is TGTGCCAGCAGCTTAAAGGGGGCGGTCTACGAGCAGTACTTC. This codes for CASSLKGAVYEQYF. Using reference TRBV7-9 and TRBJ2-7 for the parts outside the CDR3, the full variable domain is DTGVSQNPRHKITKRGQNVTFRCDPISEHNRLYWYRQTLGQGPEFLTYFQNEAQLEKSRLLSDRFSAERPKGSFSTLEIQRTEQGDSAMYLCASSLKGAVYEQYFGPGTRLTVT.

The chain joins TRBV9 to TRBJ2-3, with 16 bases aligning to TRBD2. The CDR3 is made up of 16 amino acids. The V and J ends lost 2 bases and 6 bases, in that order; junction bases with no gene match: 3. Germline V lookup: CDR1 SGDLS, CDR2 YYNGEE. CDR3 amino acids: CASSVGGLAGGDTQYF. The CDR3 DNA reads as TGTGCCAGCAGCGTGGGGGGACTAGCGGGAGGGGATACGCAGTATTTT.

The genes are TRBV27 and TRBJ1-2, with D perhaps TRBD1 (6 bases). The V end lost 6 bases, the J end lost 2 bases, and 10 bases lay between the germline ends. Per germline, CDR1 MNHEY and CDR2 SMNVEV (reference sequence). The CDR3 spans 13 residues. CDR3: CASSDGQNYGYTF. CDR3 coding DNA: TGTGCCAGCAGCGATGGACAGAACTATGGCTACACCTTC.

The chain employs TRBV28 and TRBJ1-2, with TRBD1 matching over 10 bases. Unmatched junction bases numbered 11, after V lost 6 bases and J lost 4 bases. This CDR3 is 16 amino acids long. In germline, CDR1 is MDHEN, CDR2 SYDVKM. In DNA form, the CDR3 reads TGTGCCAGCAGCGGACAGGGGGTGCCCATAGGCTATGGCTACACCTTC. Translating it yields CASSGQGVPIGYGYTF.

CDR3 sequence (DNA): TGTGCCAGCAGCTCCGGGACAGCACTACGGGAGCAGTACTTC. Translated: CASSSGTALREQYF. V and J are TRBV6-1 and TRBJ2-7, with 7 bases aligning to TRBD1. CDR1 and CDR2 from the germline V gene are MNHNS and SASEGT. V gave up 6 bases and J gave up 7 bases; unmatched junction bases: 12. The CDR3 runs to 14 residues.

In the case of this clone: One end of the junction does not line up with germline, which may come from a read error. The CDR3 DNA reads TGTGCCAGCACCGGGCGGGAGTATCCCTTAAATGCGCAGTTCTTC. The encoded protein is CASTGREYPLNAQFF. The V call is TRBV28, the J call TRBJ2-1, with TRBD2 matching 7 bases. The CDR3 contains 15 residues. Germline values: CDR1 MDHEN, CDR2 SYDVKM. The full variable domain, in which reference TRBV28 and TRBJ2-1 provide the parts outside the CDR3, is DVKVTQSSRYLVKRTGEKVFLECVQDMDHENMFWYRQDPGLGLRLIYFSYDVKMKEKGDIPEGYSVSREKKERFSLILESASTNQTSMYLCASTGREYPLNAQFFGPGTRLTVL.

The chain is built from TRBV15 and TRBJ2-5, with 9 bases aligning to TRBD2. The J segment lost 4 bases and the V segment lost 4 bases, leaving 1 base of the junction unmatched. This CDR3 contains 13 residues. Germline CDR1 LNHNV, CDR2 YYDKDF (reference sequence). The CDR3 nucleotides read TGTGCCACCAGCATTAGCGGGAGAGAGACCCAGTACTTC. Amino acid sequence: CATSISGRETQYF.

The V gene is TRBV6-1, the J gene TRBJ2-3, with TRBD2 matching over 9 bases. J lost 6 bases, V lost 3 bases, and 7 bases had no gene match. This CDR3 spans 15 amino acids. Germline values: CDR1 MNHNS, CDR2 SASEGT. DNA of the CDR3: TGTGCCAGCAGTGAGGGTGCGGGAGGGGTGGATACGCAGTATTTT. Amino acid sequence: CASSEGAGGVDTQYF.

The J gene is TRBJ1-5, the V gene TRBV5-6; D remains unclear. Germline loops: CDR1 SGHDT, CDR2 YYEEEE. Trimming removed 0 bases from V and 6 bases from J, with 10 bases in between. The CDR3 spans 14 residues. The CDR3 sequence is CASSLARAGQPQHF. The CDR3 bases are TGTGCCAGCAGCTTGGCCCGGGCGGGTCAGCCCCAGCATTTT. Full variable domain (outside the CDR3, taken from reference TRBV5-6 and TRBJ1-5): DAGVTQSPTHLIKTRGQQVTLRCSPKSGHDTVSWYQQALGQGPQFIFQYYEEEERQRGNFPDRFSGHQFPNYSSELNVNALLLGDSALYLCASSLARAGQPQHFGDGTRLSIL.

The chain joins TRBV5-4 to TRBJ2-1, with 10 bases identical to TRBD2. The CDR3 is made up of 16 amino acids. Per germline, CDR1 SGHNT and CDR2 YYREEE (reference sequence). V trimming: 4 bases; J trimming: 5 bases; junction bases outside the gene matches: 9. This CDR3 is CASSGPLAGEDNEQFF. DNA of the CDR3: TGTGCCAGCAGCGGGCCCCTAGCGGGAGAGGACAATGAGCAGTTCTTC.

The chain joins TRBV19 to TRBJ2-4, with 7 bases aligning to TRBD2. The CDR3 is 17 amino acids. After removal of 6 bases from V and 0 bases from J, the junction contained 11 bases not matched to a gene. CDR1 LNHDA and CDR2 SQIVND come from the germline V gene (reference sequence). CDR3 bases: TGTGCCAGTAGCCGCCGGGAGGCGGGAGTAGCCAAAAACATTCAGTACTTC. As protein: CASSRREAGVAKNIQYF.